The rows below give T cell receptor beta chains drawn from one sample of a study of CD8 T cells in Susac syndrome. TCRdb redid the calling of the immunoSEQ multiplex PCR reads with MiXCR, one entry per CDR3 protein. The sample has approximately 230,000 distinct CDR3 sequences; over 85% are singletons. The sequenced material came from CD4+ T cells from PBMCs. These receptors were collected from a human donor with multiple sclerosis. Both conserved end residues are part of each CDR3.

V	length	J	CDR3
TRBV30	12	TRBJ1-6	CAWSARGSPLHF
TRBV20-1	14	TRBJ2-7	CSAPDRKTSYEQYF
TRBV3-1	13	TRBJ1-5	CASSPNVAQPQHF
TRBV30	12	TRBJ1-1	CAWSSTGVSAFF
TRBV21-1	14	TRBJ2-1	CASSKFRRYNEQFF
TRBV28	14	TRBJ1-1	CASSPRDLWTEAFF
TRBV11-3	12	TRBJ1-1	CASSPQRTEAFF
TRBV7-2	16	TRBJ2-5	CASSLDGTGAGKTQYF
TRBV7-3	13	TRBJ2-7	CASSSSGAGEQYF
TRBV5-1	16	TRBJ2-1	CASSLTSGGYNGEQFF
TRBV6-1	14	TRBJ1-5	CASSIQGTGQPQHF
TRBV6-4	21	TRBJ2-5	CASRTGTSGRLTLVPKETQYF
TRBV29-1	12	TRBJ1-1	CSVERTGTEAFF
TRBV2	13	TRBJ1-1	CASSWLVNTEAFF
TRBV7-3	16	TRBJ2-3	CASSRHLAGASDTQYF
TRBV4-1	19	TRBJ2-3	CASSPGGQGAPRQSDTQYF
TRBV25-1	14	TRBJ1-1	CASSGPGGNTEAFF
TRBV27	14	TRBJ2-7	CASSFGDSTYEQYF
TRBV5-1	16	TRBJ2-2	CASSLTGTTNTGELFF
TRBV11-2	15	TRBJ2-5	CASSGGQGAFETQYF
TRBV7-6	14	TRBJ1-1	CASSLGGWDRAAFF
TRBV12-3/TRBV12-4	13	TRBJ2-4	CASTLDAKNIQYF